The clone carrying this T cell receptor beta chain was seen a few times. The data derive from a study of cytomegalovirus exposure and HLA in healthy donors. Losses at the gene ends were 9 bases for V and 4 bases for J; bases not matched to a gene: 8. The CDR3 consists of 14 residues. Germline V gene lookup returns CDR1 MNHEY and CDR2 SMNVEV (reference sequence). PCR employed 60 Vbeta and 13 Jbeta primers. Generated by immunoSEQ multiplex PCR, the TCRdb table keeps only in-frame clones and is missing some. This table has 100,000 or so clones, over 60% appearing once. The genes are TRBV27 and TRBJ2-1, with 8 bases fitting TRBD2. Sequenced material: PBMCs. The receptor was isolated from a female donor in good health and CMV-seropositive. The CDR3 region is CASSVSGEYNEQFF. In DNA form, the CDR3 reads TGTGCCAGTTCGGTTAGCGGGGAATACAATGAGCAGTTCTTC.